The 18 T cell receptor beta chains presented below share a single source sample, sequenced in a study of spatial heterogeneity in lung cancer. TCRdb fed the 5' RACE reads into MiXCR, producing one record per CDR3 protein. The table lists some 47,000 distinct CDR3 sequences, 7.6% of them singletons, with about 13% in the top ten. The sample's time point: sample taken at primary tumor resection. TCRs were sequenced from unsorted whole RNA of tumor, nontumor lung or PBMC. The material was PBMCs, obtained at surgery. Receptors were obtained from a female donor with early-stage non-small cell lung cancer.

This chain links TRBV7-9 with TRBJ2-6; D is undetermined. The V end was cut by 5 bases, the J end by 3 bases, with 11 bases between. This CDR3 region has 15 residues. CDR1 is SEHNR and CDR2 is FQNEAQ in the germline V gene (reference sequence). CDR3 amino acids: CASSTGSFGANVLTF. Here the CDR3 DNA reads TGTGCCAGCAGCACTGGTAGTTTTGGGGCCAACGTCCTGACTTTC.

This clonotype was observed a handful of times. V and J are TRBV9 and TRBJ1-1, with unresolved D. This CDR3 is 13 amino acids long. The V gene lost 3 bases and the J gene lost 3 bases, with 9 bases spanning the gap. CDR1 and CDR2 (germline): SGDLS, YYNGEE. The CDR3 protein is CASSGRDHTEAFF. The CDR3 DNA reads TGTGCCAGCAGCGGACGGGATCACACTGAAGCTTTCTTT.

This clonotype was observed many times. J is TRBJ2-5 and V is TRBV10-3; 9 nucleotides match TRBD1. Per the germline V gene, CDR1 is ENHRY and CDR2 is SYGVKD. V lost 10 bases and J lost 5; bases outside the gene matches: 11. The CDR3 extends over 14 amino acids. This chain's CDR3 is CATSGQGIGETQYF. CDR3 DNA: TGTGCCACATCGGGACAGGGTATTGGGGAGACCCAGTACTTC.

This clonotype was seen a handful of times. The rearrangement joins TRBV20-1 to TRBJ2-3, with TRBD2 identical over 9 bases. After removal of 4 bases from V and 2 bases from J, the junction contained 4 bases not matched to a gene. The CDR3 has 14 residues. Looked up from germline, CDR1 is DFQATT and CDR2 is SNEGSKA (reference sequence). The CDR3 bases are TGCAGTGCTAAGCGGGGGGAAGCCACAGATACGCAGTATTTT. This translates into CSAKRGEATDTQYF.

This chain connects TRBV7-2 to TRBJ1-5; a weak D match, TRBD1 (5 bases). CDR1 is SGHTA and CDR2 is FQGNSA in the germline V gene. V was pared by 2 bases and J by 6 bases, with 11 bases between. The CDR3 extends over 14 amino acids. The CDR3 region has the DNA TGTGCCAGCAGCTTACTAGGGGCGGTTCAGCCCCAGCATTTT. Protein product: CASSLLGAVQPQHF.

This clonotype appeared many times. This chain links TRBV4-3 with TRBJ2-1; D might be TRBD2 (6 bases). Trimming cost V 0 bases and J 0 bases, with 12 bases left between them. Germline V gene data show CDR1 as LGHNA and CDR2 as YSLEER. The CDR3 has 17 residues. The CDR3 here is CASSQDRGRGSYNEQFF. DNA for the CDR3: TGCGCCAGCAGCCAAGATCGGGGGAGAGGCTCCTACAATGAGCAGTTCTTC.

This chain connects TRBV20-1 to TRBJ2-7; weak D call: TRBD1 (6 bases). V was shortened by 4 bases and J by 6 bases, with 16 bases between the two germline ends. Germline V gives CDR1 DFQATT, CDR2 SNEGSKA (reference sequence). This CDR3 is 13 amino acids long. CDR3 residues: CSATPGTRGEQYF. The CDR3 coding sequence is TGCAGTGCTACCCCAGGGACAAGGGGCGAGCAGTACTTC.

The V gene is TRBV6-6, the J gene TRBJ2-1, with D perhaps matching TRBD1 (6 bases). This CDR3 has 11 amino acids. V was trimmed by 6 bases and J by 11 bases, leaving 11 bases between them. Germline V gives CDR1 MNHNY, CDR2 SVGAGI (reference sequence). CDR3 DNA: TGTGCCAGCAGCCTACAGGGAAAGCAGTTCTTC. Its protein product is CASSLQGKQFF.

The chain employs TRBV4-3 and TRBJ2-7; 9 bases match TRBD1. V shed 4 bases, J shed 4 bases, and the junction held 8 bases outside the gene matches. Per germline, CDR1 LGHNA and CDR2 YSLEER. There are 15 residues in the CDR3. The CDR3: CASSPGAGQGYEQYF. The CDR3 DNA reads TGCGCCAGCAGCCCGGGGGCCGGACAGGGGTACGAGCAGTACTTC.

This chain's CDR3 is CASSVGQNNEQFF. As DNA, the CDR3 is TGTGCCAGCAGTGTGGGACAGAACAATGAGCAGTTCTTC. The chain uses TRBV2 and TRBJ2-1; 7 nucleotides line up with TRBD1. Germline V gene lookup returns CDR1 SNHLY and CDR2 FYNNEI. The ends lost 4 bases at V and 5 bases at J; junction bases unmatched: 2. The CDR3 is made up of 13 amino acids.

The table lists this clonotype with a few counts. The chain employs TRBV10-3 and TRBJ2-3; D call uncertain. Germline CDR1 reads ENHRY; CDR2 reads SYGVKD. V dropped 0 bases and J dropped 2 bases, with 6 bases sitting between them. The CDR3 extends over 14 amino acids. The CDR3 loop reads CAISESTDTDTQYF. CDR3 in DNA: TGTGCCATCAGTGAGTCAACGGACACAGATACGCAGTATTTT.

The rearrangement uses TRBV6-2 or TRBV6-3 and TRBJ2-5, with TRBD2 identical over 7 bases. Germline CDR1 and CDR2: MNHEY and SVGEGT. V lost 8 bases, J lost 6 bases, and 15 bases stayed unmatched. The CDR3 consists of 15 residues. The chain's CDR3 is CASSPGVAGRKTQYF. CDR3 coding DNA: TGTGCCAGCTCCCCGGGAGTAGCGGGCAGGAAGACCCAGTACTTC.

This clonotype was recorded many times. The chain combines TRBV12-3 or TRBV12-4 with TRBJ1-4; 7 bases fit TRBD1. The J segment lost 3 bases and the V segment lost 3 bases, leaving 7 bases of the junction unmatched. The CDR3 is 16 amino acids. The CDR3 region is CASSFSATGANEKLFF. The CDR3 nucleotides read TGTGCCAGCAGTTTTAGCGCAACAGGGGCTAATGAAAAACTGTTTTTT.

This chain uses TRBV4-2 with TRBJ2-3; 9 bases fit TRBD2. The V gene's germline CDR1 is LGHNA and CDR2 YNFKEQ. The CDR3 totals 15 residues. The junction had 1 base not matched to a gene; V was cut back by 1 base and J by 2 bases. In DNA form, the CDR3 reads TGTGCCAGCAGCCAAGCTAGCGGGGACACAGATACGCAGTATTTT. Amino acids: CASSQASGDTDTQYF.

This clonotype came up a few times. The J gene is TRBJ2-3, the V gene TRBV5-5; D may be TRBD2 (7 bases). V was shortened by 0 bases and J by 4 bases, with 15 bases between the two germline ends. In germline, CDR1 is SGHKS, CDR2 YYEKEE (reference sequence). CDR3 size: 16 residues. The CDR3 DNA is TGTGCCAGCAGCTTGGAGGGGGGGCTGATCGCAGATACGCAGTATTTT. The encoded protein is CASSLEGGLIADTQYF.

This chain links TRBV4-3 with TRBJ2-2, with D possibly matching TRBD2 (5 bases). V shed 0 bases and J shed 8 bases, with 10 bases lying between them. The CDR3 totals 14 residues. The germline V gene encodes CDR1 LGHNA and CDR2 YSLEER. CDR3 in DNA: TGCGCCAGCAGCCAAGACGAGGGTTTAGGGGAGCTGTTTTTT. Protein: CASSQDEGLGELFF.

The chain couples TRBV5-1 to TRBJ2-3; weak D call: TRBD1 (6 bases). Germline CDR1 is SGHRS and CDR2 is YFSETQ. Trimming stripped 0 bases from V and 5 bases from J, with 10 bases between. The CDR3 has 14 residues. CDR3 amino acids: CASSLGGGVDTQYF. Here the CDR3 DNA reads TGCGCCAGCAGCTTGGGAGGGGGTGTAGATACGCAGTATTTT.

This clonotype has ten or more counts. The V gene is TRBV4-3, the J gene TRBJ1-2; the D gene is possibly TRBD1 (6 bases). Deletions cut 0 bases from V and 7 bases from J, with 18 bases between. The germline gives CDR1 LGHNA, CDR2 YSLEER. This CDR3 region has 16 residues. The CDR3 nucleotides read TGCGCCAGCAGCCAAGAAGGGCAGGGGATTACTCTTGGCTACACCTTC. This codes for CASSQEGQGITLGYTF.